The T cell receptor (beta chain) described here comes from a study of shared T cell receptors in the human thymus. Assay used: immunoSEQ multiplex PCR; TCRdb lists only in-frame clones, some missing. The table lists about 380,000 clones, over 90% of them singletons. The CDR3 has 16 amino acids. V lost 4 bases to trimming and J lost 1 base; unmatched junction nucleotides: 3. Germline-derived CDR1 and CDR2 are MDHEN and SYDVKM. The sequence was obtained from a human donor. Sequencing input: thymocytes. V and J are TRBV28 and TRBJ2-1; 11 nucleotides match TRBD2. For the CDR3, the DNA is TGTGCCAGCAGTTATAGCGGGAGGGTGTCCTACAATGAGCAGTTCTTC. This translates into CASSYSGRVSYNEQFF.